This T cell receptor (beta chain) is drawn from a study of blood T cell repertoires in COVID-19. Study context: The study drew acute and convalescent COVID-19 samples from the United States, Italy and Spain.

Original processing methods: Amplifying reference gene primers gave estimates of nucleated cell counts. Clones were sequenced by immunoSEQ multiplex PCR, and TCRdb holds only the in-frame ones, with some missing. V, J and clone size derive from that table, while D and trimming were established from the DNA sequence. The table lists under 200,000 clones, roughly 85% of them singletons. Trimming removed 0 bases from V and 0 bases from J; junction bases left unmatched: 10. The CDR3 totals 17 residues. Germline CDR1 is SQVTM and CDR2 is ANQGSEA. Patients from Seattle were sampled longitudinally, starting during active infection.

Sample: peripheral blood. This receptor was taken from a woman in her forties or fifties with COVID-19, enrolled during active disease. The rearrangement joins TRBV29-1 to TRBJ1-1; the match to TRBD1 covers 7 bases. In DNA form, the CDR3 reads TGCAGCGTTGAAGAACAACTTCCTGACAGGGTGAACACTGAAGCTTTCTTT. Translation: CSVEEQLPDRVNTEAFF. The whole variable domain, filled in from reference TRBV29-1 and TRBJ1-1, reads SAVISQKPSRDICQRGTSLTIQCQVDSQVTMMFWYRQQPGQSLTLIATANQGSEATYESGFVIDKFPISRPNLTFSTLTVSNMSPEDSSIYLCSVEEQLPDRVNTEAFFGQGTRLTVV.